The 25 T cell receptor beta chains below all came from one sample that was sequenced in a study of cytomegalovirus exposure and HLA in healthy donors. Amplification used 60 Vbeta primers and 13 Jbeta primers. Here immunoSEQ multiplex PCR was the method, and the copy in TCRdb shows in-frame clones only, minus some. This sample has roughly 170,000 clones, with approximately 80% found just once. Sequenced material: PBMCs. These receptor sequences come from a girl aged 2 to 10 in good health and CMV-seropositive.

J is TRBJ1-1 and V is TRBV11-3, with 7 bases lining up with TRBD1. J gave up 9 bases and V 5 bases, and 6 bases lay outside the gene matches. CDR3 length: 12 residues. The germline V gene encodes CDR1 SGHNT and CDR2 YENEEA. The CDR3 reads CASSPGQPKAFF. CDR3 nucleotide sequence: TGTGCCAGCAGCCCGGGACAGCCGAAAGCTTTCTTT.

The chain couples TRBV7-9 to TRBJ2-1, with D possibly matching TRBD2 (5 bases). V was trimmed by 8 bases and J by 5 bases, leaving 10 bases between them. CDR3 length: 12 amino acids. Germline V CDR1 and CDR2: SEHNR, FQNEAQ (reference sequence). In nucleotides, the CDR3 is TGTGCCAGCTCGGGATTTCACAATGAGCAGTTCTTC. Translating it yields CASSGFHNEQFF.

A few counts support this clone. V usage is TRBV4-1 and J usage is TRBJ1-4, with D maybe TRBD1 (5 bases). CDR1 MGHRA and CDR2 YSYEKL come from the germline V gene. This CDR3 comprises 15 residues. Trimming removed 4 bases at V and 7 bases at J, with 16 bases between. The DNA for the CDR3 is TGCGCCAGCAGCCTCACGTGGACCGGGGGTGAAAAACTGTTTTTT. Protein: CASSLTWTGGEKLFF.

This clone has more than one count but fewer than ten. J is TRBJ1-2 and V is TRBV5-4, with TRBD1 identical over 10 bases. The length of the CDR3 is 16 residues. Trimming took 6 bases from V and 6 from J; bases not matched to a gene: 14. From germline, CDR1 is SGHNT and CDR2 YYREEE (reference sequence). The CDR3 here is CASTTPRGQGFDGYTF. CDR3 nucleotide sequence: TGTGCCAGCACTACCCCGAGGGGACAGGGGTTTGATGGCTACACCTTC.

This clone was seen only once. CDR3 sequence: CASSSRRGGELFF. DNA of the CDR3: TGTGCCAGCAGCTCCCGACGGGGCGGGGAGCTGTTTTTT. The chain uses TRBV7-3 and TRBJ2-2; D may be TRBD2 (5 bases). Germline V gene lookup returns CDR1 SGHTA and CDR2 FQGTGA. Trimming pared 4 bases from V and 7 bases from J, leaving 10 bases between. The CDR3 is 13 amino acids.

This clone showed up just once. The chain uses TRBV19 and TRBJ1-5; perhaps TRBD1 as D (5 bases). In germline, CDR1 is LNHDA, CDR2 SQIVND (reference sequence). The CDR3 length is 14 residues. Trimming pared 5 bases from V and 6 bases from J, leaving 14 bases between. DNA for the CDR3: TGTGCCAGTAGTTCTACTGATGACAGTCAGCCCCAGCATTTT. This encodes CASSSTDDSQPQHF.

The rearrangement joins TRBV28 to TRBJ1-2; a weak D match, TRBD1 (6 bases). Trimming removed 6 bases at V and 4 bases at J, with 18 bases between. This CDR3 is 15 amino acids long. CDR1 MDHEN and CDR2 SYDVKM come from the germline V gene. The CDR3 loop reads CASSPLGRGIYGYTF. The CDR3 DNA follows: TGTGCCAGCAGCCCCTTGGGCAGGGGTATCTATGGCTACACCTTC.

The chain combines TRBV27 with TRBJ2-7; 8 bases are a match to TRBD2. Germline CDR1 and CDR2: MNHEY and SMNVEV (reference sequence). The V and J ends lost 10 bases and 3 bases, in that order; junction bases with no gene match: 14. This CDR3 comprises 15 residues. CDR3: CATRVAASGYYEQYF. The CDR3 region has the DNA TGTGCCACCAGGGTGGCGGCTAGCGGGTACTACGAGCAGTACTTC.

The rearrangement uses TRBV18 and TRBJ1-4, with D tentatively TRBD1 (6 bases). CDR3 size: 14 residues. CDR1 is KGHSH and CDR2 is LQKENI in the germline V gene. V shed 4 bases and J shed 8 bases, with 14 bases lying between them. The CDR3 here is CASSQSGGAEKLFF. In nucleotides, the CDR3 is TGTGCCAGCTCACAAAGCGGGGGGGCCGAAAAACTGTTTTTT.

This clone came up a few times. J is TRBJ2-3 and V is TRBV10-1; 9 bases are a match to TRBD2. After removal of 0 bases from V and 2 bases from J, the junction contained 3 bases not matched to a gene. This CDR3 spans 16 amino acids. Germline V CDR1 and CDR2: WNHNN, SYGVQD (reference sequence). The CDR3 is CASSESTSGYTDTQYF. The CDR3 region has the DNA TGCGCCAGCAGTGAGTCCACTAGCGGGTACACAGATACGCAGTATTTT.

Here the CDR3 DNA reads TGTGCCACCAGCAGCGACAGGTCTAACACCGGGGAGCTGTTTTTT. Encoded protein: CATSSDRSNTGELFF. The V and J genes are TRBV15 and TRBJ2-2; weak D call: TRBD1 (6 bases). CDR1 is LNHNV and CDR2 is YYDKDF in the germline V gene (reference sequence). V lost 3 bases and J lost 2, with 10 bases in between. The CDR3 consists of 15 residues.

The chain is built from TRBV21-1 and TRBJ1-4; the table's D gene call, TRBD1, was not cross checked with the DNA. TRBV21-1 is termed a pseudogene. The CDR3 has 15 amino acids. The CDR3 sequence is CASSVRDRVGEKLFF. The DNA of the CDR3 is TGTGCCAGCAGCGTCCGGGACAGGGTAGGTGAAAAACTGTTTTTT.

V is TRBV28 and J is TRBJ2-5; weak D call: TRBD2 (6 bases). The closer fit of TRBJ2-7 to the DNA end suggests the J call may be wrong. The germline V gene encodes CDR1 MDHEN and CDR2 SYDVKM. The CDR3 extends over 13 amino acids. The CDR3 spells CASSIRRGYEQYF. DNA of the CDR3: TGTGCCAGCAGTATAAGGAGGGGCTACGAGCAGTACTTC.

The J gene is TRBJ2-5, the V gene TRBV7-3; D might be TRBD1 (5 bases). The V gene's germline CDR1 is SGHTA and CDR2 FQGTGA. The V end lost 2 bases, the J end lost 2 bases, and 12 bases lay between the germline ends. The CDR3 spans 15 residues. The CDR3 DNA reads as TGTGCCAGCAGCTTAGGGGTTGCAGGGCAAGAGACCCAGTACTTC. Protein product: CASSLGVAGQETQYF.

The genes are TRBV6-5 and TRBJ1-5; D gene ambiguous. The CDR3 loop spans 14 amino acids. The germline V gene encodes CDR1 MNHEY and CDR2 SVGAGI. Trimming stripped 8 bases from V and 0 bases from J, with 11 bases between. CDR3 nucleotide sequence: TGTGCCAGCTCTGTAACCTATAGCAATCAGCCCCAGCATTTT. Translated: CASSVTYSNQPQHF.

This chain uses TRBV9 with TRBJ1-1, with no clear D. Trimming cost V 0 bases and J 0 bases, with 6 bases left between them. The CDR3 loop spans 14 amino acids. CDR1 is SGDLS and CDR2 is YYNGEE in the germline V gene. The CDR3 protein is CASSVGPVNTEAFF. Here the CDR3 DNA reads TGTGCCAGCAGCGTAGGGCCTGTGAACACTGAAGCTTTCTTT.

The V gene is TRBV27, the J gene TRBJ1-2; D is perhaps TRBD1 (5 bases). The CDR3 has 13 residues. Germline V CDR1 and CDR2: MNHEY, SMNVEV (reference sequence). The V gene lost 5 bases and the J gene lost 6 bases, with 13 bases spanning the gap. CDR3 coding DNA: TGTGCCAGCAGTCCCAAGCCGACAGATGGCTACACCTTC. Translation gives CASSPKPTDGYTF.

The chain is built from TRBV10-3 and TRBJ2-2; 8 bases line up with TRBD2. Germline CDR1 reads ENHRY; CDR2 reads SYGVKD. The CDR3 length is 16 residues. The junction had 6 bases not matched to a gene; V was cut back by 2 bases and J by 4 bases. CDR3 DNA sequence: TGTGCCATCAGTGAGAGAAGCGGGGGTTTCACCGGGGAGCTGTTTTTT. It yields the protein CAISERSGGFTGELFF.

The chain uses TRBV12-5 and TRBJ1-2; D call uncertain. The CDR3 extends over 13 amino acids. Germline-derived CDR1 and CDR2 are LGHNT and FRNRAP. V was pared by 7 bases and J by 4 bases, with 13 bases between. In nucleotides, the CDR3 is TGTGCTAGTGAAAACGAGGGCAGCTATGGCTACACCTTC. It yields the protein CASENEGSYGYTF.

V and J are TRBV5-4 and TRBJ1-2; D gene uncertain. The V end lost 4 bases, the J end lost 8 bases, and 15 bases lay between the germline ends. In germline, CDR1 is SGHNT, CDR2 YYREEE (reference sequence). This CDR3 is built from 13 residues. The CDR3 DNA reads TGTGCCAGCAGCCCCCCCGCGGCCCGAGGCTACACCTTC. Translating gives CASSPPAARGYTF.

This sequence joins TRBV11-2 and TRBJ2-7; perhaps TRBD1 as D (5 bases). Trimming took off 1 base at V and 3 bases at J, with 10 bases between the two ends. The V gene's germline CDR1 is SGHAT and CDR2 FQNNGV. The CDR3 consists of 14 residues. The CDR3 sequence is CASSLGDSYYEQYF. As DNA, the CDR3 is TGTGCCAGCAGCTTAGGAGACAGTTACTACGAGCAGTACTTC.

V is TRBV4-2 and J is TRBJ2-4, with D possibly being TRBD1 (5 bases). Germline V gene data show CDR1 as LGHNA and CDR2 as YNFKEQ. V was clipped by 0 bases and J by 5 bases, with 11 bases between them. The CDR3 has 15 residues. In DNA, the CDR3 is TGTGCCAGCAGCCAAGACAGGGCCGCCGAAAACATTCAGTACTTC. Translating gives CASSQDRAAENIQYF.

The V gene is TRBV25-1, the J gene TRBJ2-7; tentative D call: TRBD2 (5 bases). V was pared by 1 base and J by 5 bases, with 15 bases between. The CDR3 extends over 15 amino acids. CDR1 and CDR2 (germline): MGHDK, SYGVNS. CDR3 sequence (DNA): TGTGCCAGCAGTGAATTGGGGAGCTACTACAACGAGCAGTACTTC. This codes for CASSELGSYYNEQYF.

This chain links TRBV6-5 with TRBJ2-7; 11 bases are a match to TRBD1. The CDR3 covers 13 residues. V shed 8 bases, J shed 5 bases, and the junction held 5 bases outside the gene matches. CDR1 is MNHEY and CDR2 is SVGAGI in the germline V gene. The chain's CDR3 is CASHRTGGDEQYF. Here the CDR3 DNA reads TGTGCCAGCCACCGGACAGGGGGCGACGAGCAGTACTTC.

The V call is TRBV19, the J call TRBJ1-4; D uncertain. Germline CDR1 is LNHDA and CDR2 is SQIVND (reference sequence). This CDR3 is built from 13 residues. The V gene lost 3 bases and the J gene lost 7 bases, with 9 bases spanning the gap. For the CDR3, the DNA is TGTGCCAGTAGTATTGATAGTGGTGAAAAACTGTTTTTT. Protein sequence: CASSIDSGEKLFF.